A selection of T cell receptor beta chains follows, all from one sample in a study of blood T cell repertoires in COVID-19. Measured with immunoSEQ multiplex PCR; TCRdb has only the in-frame clones, and not every one. The table has about 25,000 clones, 70% to 85% seen once; the top ten hold about 1.8%. The sequenced sample consisted of peripheral blood. These receptors originate from an older man with active or convalescent COVID-19. CDR3s include the opening cysteine and the closing phenylalanine or tryptophan. The D gene is left open where the match is weak. A clone size is listed for some rows: how often the clone was seen (once, few, many), or a class if it is expanded.

DNA	CDR3	J	size	V	D
TGTGCCAGCACTACCCTGGGGGCCCTCTATGGCTACACCTTC	CASTTLGALYGYTF	TRBJ1-2	NA	TRBV28	NA
TGTGCCAGCAGCCAACCCATCCGGGACTACCGTCGCGGGGCCAACGTCCTGACTTTC	CASSQPIRDYRRGANVLTF	TRBJ2-6	NA	TRBV7-9	TRBD2
TGTGCCAGCAAGGGACTAGCGGGGACCGGGGAGCTGTTTTTT	CASKGLAGTGELFF	TRBJ2-2	NA	TRBV6-5	TRBD2
TGTGCCAGCAGTGGGTTTGGCGGGGGAAGTCCGGCTACTGAGCAGTTCTTC	CASSGFGGGSPATEQFF	TRBJ2-1	NA	TRBV6-1	TRBD2
TGCGCCAGCAGCTTCGAGGGGGAGGGCACTGAAGCTTTCTTT	CASSFEGEGTEAFF	TRBJ1-1	NA	TRBV5-1	NA
TGTGCCAGCAGTTTACAGGGGATTACGAACACCGGGGAGCTGTTTTTT	CASSLQGITNTGELFF	TRBJ2-2	NA	TRBV2	TRBD1
TGTGCCAGCAGCTTAACAGACAGGAGCACGGATACGCAGTATTTT	CASSLTDRSTDTQYF	TRBJ2-3	NA	TRBV7-8	NA
TGTGCCAGCAGCAGAACAGGGAACACTGAAGCTTTCTTT	CASSRTGNTEAFF	TRBJ1-1	few	TRBV6-5	NA
TGTGCCAGCAGGGGGCTAGCGGGAGAAACCCAAGAGACCCAGTACTTC	CASRGLAGETQETQYF	TRBJ2-5	once	TRBV28	TRBD2
TGTGCCAGCAGATCGGGGGGGACCATGAACACTGAAGCTTTCTTT	CASRSGGTMNTEAFF	TRBJ1-1	NA	TRBV7-8	NA
TGTGCCAGCAGTACCCAGCGGGAGGGTTGGGATACGCAGTATTTT	CASSTQREGWDTQYF	TRBJ2-3	NA	TRBV6-5	TRBD2
TGTGCCAGCAGGCCCGGGACAGGGACCGCCGGGGAGCTGTTTTTT	CASRPGTGTAGELFF	TRBJ2-2	NA	TRBV6-5	TRBD1
TGTGCCAGCAGTTATTCCCACAAAGCTTTCTTT	CASSYSHKAFF	TRBJ1-1	NA	TRBV6-9	NA
TGTGCCAGCAGCTCTCTTACACGTAACACCGGGGAGCTGTTTTTT	CASSSLTRNTGELFF	TRBJ2-2	NA	TRBV5-5	NA
TGTGCCAGCAGCCAAGAAGGCGGACTAGCGGGGGTAAGGTCCGGGGAGCTGTTTTTT	CASSQEGGLAGVRSGELFF	TRBJ2-2	once	TRBV4-2	TRBD2
TGTGCCAGCAGGAGACAGGGAAACAATCAGCCCCAGCATTTT	CASRRQGNNQPQHF	TRBJ1-5	once	TRBV6-6	TRBD1
TGTGCCAGCAGCCCCGGTATCACGAAGGGGGGGACCGGGGAGCTGTTTTTT	CASSPGITKGGTGELFF	TRBJ2-2	NA	TRBV7-8	NA
TGTGCCAGCAGCCATGGGCAGGGCGGCCAGCCCCAGCATTTT	CASSHGQGGQPQHF	TRBJ1-5	NA	TRBV6-6	NA
TGTGCCACCCTTCCGGGGACAGGGGAGGAAAAACTGTTTTTT	CATLPGTGEEKLFF	TRBJ1-4	NA	TRBV2	TRBD1
TGCGCCAGCAGCCACGGCCCAGGGGGCAATGAGCAGTTCTTC	CASSHGPGGNEQFF	TRBJ2-1	NA	TRBV4-1	TRBD1
TGTGCCAGCAGCTCGGCTAGCGGGGTGACCGGGGAGCTGTTTTTT	CASSSASGVTGELFF	TRBJ2-2	NA	TRBV7-9	TRBD2
TGTGCCAGCAGTGAATTCAGACTAGCGGGAGGGCAAGAGACCCAGTACTTC	CASSEFRLAGGQETQYF	TRBJ2-5	NA	TRBV6-1	TRBD2
TGCGCCAGCAGCCCTGGTGGCCCCTTGACAGCCGGGGAGCTGTTTTTT	CASSPGGPLTAGELFF	TRBJ2-2	few	TRBV5-1	NA
TGTGCCAGCAGAACGGGGGAAGCCACAGATACGCAGTATTTT	CASRTGEATDTQYF	TRBJ2-3	NA	TRBV6-5	NA
TGCGCCAGCAGCTTGGATTGGAGAAAATCCTATGGCTACACCTTC	CASSLDWRKSYGYTF	TRBJ1-2	NA	TRBV5-1	NA
TGTGCCAGCAGCCCGAATGTTATCCAGGGTAATGGCTACACCTTC	CASSPNVIQGNGYTF	TRBJ1-2	few	TRBV7-2	NA
TGTGCCAGCTCACTAATGTCCTACGAGCAGTACTTC	CASSLMSYEQYF	TRBJ2-7	NA	TRBV18	NA
TGTGCCAGCAGAACAGATATGAACACTGAAGCTTTCTTT	CASRTDMNTEAFF	TRBJ1-1	NA	TRBV2	NA
TGTGCCAGCAGCCAAGATACAGTGAATCAGCCCCAGCATTTT	CASSQDTVNQPQHF	TRBJ1-5	NA	TRBV3-1/TRBV3-2	NA
TGTGCCAGTAGTATACCCCCAGGATATAGGGCTTTCTTT	CASSIPPGYRAFF	TRBJ1-1	NA	TRBV19	NA
TGTGCCAGCCAGGGTCTGAAGGACGAGCAGTACTTC	CASQGLKDEQYF	TRBJ2-7	NA	TRBV28	NA
TGTGCCACCAGTCTAGCGGGAGGGTTCACAGATACGCAGTATTTT	CATSLAGGFTDTQYF	TRBJ2-3	NA	TRBV15	TRBD2
TGCGCCAGCAGCAACGGGACTTTCCAAGAGACCCAGTACTTC	CASSNGTFQETQYF	TRBJ2-5	NA	TRBV5-1	NA
TGTGCCAGCAGTTCCCCGGGGGGGGGAAGGCACAATGAGCAGTTCTTC	CASSSPGGGRHNEQFF	TRBJ2-1	NA	TRBV28	TRBD2
TGTGCCACCTCACAGGGGGCTTCTAACTATGGCTACACCTTC	CATSQGASNYGYTF	TRBJ1-2	NA	TRBV19	TRBD1
TGTGCCAGCAGCTTGTCCAGGGATGGTGAAGCTTTCTTT	CASSLSRDGEAFF	TRBJ1-1	NA	TRBV5-4	NA
TGTGCCAGCAGTGAGCTTTTGGTGGGGACTCTATACGAGCAGTACTTC	CASSELLVGTLYEQYF	TRBJ2-7	NA	TRBV6-1	NA